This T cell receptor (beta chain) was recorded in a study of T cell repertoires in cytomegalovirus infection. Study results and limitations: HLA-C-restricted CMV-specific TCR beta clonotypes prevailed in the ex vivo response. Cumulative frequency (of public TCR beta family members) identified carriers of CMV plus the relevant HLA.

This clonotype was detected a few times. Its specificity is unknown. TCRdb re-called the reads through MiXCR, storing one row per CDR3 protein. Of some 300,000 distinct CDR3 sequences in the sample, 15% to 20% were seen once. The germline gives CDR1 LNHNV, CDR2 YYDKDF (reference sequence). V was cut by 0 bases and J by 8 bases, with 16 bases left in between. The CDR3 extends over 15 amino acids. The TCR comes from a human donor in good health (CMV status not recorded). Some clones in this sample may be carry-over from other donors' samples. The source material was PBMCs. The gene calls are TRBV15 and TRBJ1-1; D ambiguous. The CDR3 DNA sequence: TGTGCCACCAGCAGAGATCCCGGATTTCCTAAAGAAGCTTTCTTT. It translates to CATSRDPGFPKEAFF.